This T cell receptor beta chain was sequenced in a study of TIL therapy for anti-PD-1-resistant metastatic lung cancer. Study at large: Patients had a median age of approximately 57 years (range roughly 38-75).

The libraries were made with immunoSEQ v3. Repertoires were generated with immunoSEQ multiplex PCR, while TCRdb's copy carries only in-frame clones and drops some. The sample contains about 50,000 clones, approximately 83% of which appear only once. The V end lost 4 bases, the J end lost 0 bases, and 14 bases lay between the germline ends. In germline, CDR1 is SGHRS, CDR2 YFSETQ. This CDR3 comprises 15 residues. Time point indicated: pre-treatment sample, taken before nivolumab and TIL therapy. The gene calls are TRBV5-1 and TRBJ2-7; D call uncertain. Material: blood, obtained at baseline. This TCR was sampled from a person aged 25-79 years with non-small cell lung cancer. CDR3 DNA sequence: TGCGCCAGCAGCCCTCGGGCTGTGAGCTCCTACGAGCAGTACTTC. Translating it yields CASSPRAVSSYEQYF.